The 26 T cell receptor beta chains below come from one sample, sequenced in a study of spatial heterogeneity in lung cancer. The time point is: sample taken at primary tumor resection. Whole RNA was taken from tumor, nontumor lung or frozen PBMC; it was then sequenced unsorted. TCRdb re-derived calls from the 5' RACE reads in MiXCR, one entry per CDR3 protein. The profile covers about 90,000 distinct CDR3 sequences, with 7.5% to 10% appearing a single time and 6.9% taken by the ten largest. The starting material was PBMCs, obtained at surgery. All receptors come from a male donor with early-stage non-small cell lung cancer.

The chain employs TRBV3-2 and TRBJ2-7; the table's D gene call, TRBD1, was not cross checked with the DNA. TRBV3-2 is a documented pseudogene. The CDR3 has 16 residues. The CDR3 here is CASSHWTVAAFYEQYF. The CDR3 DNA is TGTGCCAGCAGCCACTGGACAGTGGCCGCCTTCTACGAGCAGTACTTC.

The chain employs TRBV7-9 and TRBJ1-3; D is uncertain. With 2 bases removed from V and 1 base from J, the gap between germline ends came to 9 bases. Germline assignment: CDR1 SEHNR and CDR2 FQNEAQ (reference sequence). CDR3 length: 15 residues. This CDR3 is CASSLMTTSGNTIYF. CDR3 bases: TGTGCCAGCAGCTTAATGACGACTTCTGGAAACACCATATATTTT.

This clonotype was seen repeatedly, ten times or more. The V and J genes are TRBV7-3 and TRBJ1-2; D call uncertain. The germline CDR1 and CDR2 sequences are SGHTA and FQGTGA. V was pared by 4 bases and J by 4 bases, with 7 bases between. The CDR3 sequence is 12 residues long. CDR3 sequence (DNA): TGTGCCAGCAGCTCCCCGGGCTATGGCTACACCTTC. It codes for CASSSPGYGYTF.

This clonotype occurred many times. The CDR3 sequence: CASSAIQGGYGYTF. The CDR3 coding sequence is TGTGCCAGCAGTGCCATACAGGGAGGCTATGGCTACACCTTC. The J gene is TRBJ1-2, the V gene TRBV6-5; TRBD1 is a possible D gene (6 bases). The CDR3 totals 14 residues. Germline CDR1 is MNHEY and CDR2 is SVGAGI. The V gene lost 5 bases and the J gene lost 4 bases, with 14 bases spanning the gap.

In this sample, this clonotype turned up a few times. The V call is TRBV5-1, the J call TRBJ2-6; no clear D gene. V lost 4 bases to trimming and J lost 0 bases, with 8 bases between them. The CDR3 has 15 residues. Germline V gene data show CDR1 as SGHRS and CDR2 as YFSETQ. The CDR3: CASSRVSSGANVLTF. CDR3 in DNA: TGCGCCAGCAGCAGAGTCAGCTCTGGGGCCAACGTCCTGACTTTC. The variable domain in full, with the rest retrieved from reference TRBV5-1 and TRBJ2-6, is KAGVTQTPRYLIKTRGQQVTLSCSPISGHRSVSWYQQTPGQGLQFLFEYFSETQRNKGNFPGRFSGRQFSNSRSEMNVSTLELGDSALYLCASSRVSSGANVLTFGAGSRLTVL.

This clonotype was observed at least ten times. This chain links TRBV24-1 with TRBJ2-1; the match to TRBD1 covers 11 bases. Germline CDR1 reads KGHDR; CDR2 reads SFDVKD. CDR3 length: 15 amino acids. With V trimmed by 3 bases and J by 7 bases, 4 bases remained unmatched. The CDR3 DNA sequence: TGTGCCACCAGTGATGGACAGGGGGCGTGGAATGAGCAGTTCTTC. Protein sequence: CATSDGQGAWNEQFF.

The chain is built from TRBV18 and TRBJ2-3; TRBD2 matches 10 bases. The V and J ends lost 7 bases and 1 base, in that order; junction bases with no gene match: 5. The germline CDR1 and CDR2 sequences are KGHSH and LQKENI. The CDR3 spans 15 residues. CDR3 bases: TGTGCCAGCTTCGTCGGACTAGCGGGCACAGATACGCAGTATTTT. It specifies CASFVGLAGTDTQYF.

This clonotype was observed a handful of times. The CDR3 nucleotides read TGCAGCGCCACCCGATCGGGCCTATCTACCGGGGAGCTGTTTTTT. Residues: CSATRSGLSTGELFF. The chain uses TRBV29-1 and TRBJ2-2; D gene ambiguous. The germline V gene encodes CDR1 SQVTM and CDR2 ANQGSEA. The V end lost 7 bases, the J end lost 5 bases, and 20 bases lay between the germline ends. The CDR3 consists of 15 residues.

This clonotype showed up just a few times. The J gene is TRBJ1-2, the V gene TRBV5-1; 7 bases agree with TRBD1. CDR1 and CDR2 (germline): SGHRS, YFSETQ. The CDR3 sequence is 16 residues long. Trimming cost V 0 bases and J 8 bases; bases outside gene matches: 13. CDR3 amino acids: CASSLERTGVFLGYTF. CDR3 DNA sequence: TGCGCCAGCAGCTTGGAAAGGACAGGCGTATTCTTGGGCTACACCTTC.

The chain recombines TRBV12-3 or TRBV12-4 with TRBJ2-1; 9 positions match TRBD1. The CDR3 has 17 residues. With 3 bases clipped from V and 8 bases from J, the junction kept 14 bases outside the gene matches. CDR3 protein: CASSFLTRGTGIDEQFF. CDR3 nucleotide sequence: TGTGCCAGCAGTTTCCTAACTAGGGGGACAGGGATCGATGAGCAGTTCTTC.

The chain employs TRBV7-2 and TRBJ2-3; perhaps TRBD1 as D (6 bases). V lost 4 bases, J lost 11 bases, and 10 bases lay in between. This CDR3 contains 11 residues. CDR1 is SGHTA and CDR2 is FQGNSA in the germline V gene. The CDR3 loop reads CASSSTGKQYF. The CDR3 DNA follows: TGTGCCAGCAGCTCCACAGGGAAGCAGTATTTT.

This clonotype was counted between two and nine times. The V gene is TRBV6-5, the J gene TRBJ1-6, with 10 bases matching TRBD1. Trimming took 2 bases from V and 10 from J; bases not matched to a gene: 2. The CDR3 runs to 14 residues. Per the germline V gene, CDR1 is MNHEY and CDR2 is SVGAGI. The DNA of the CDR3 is TGTGCCAGCAGTTACCGGGACAGGGGATCACCCCTCCACTTT. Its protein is CASSYRDRGSPLHF.

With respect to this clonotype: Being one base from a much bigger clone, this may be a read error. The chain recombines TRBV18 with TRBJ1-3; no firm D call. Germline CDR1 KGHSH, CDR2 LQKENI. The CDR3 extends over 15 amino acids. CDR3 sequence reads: CASSLGPWEGNTLYF. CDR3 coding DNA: TGTGCCAGCTCCCTTGGACCCTGGGAAGGAAACACCTTATATTTT.

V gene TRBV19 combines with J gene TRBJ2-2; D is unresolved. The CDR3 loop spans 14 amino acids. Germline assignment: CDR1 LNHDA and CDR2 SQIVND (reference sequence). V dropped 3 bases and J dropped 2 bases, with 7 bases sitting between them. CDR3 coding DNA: TGTGCCAGTAGTATTCCCGACAACACCGGGGAGCTGTTTTTT. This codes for CASSIPDNTGELFF.

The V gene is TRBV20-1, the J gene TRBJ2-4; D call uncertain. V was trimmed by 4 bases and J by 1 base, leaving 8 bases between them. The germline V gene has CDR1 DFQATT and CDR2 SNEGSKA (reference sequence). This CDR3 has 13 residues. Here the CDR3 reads CSATNIAKNIQYF. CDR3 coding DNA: TGCAGTGCTACCAATATCGCCAAAAACATTCAGTACTTC.

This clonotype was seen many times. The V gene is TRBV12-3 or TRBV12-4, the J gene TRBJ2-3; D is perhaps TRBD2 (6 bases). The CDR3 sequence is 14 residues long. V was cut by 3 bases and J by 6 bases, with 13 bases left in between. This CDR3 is CASSFTGVGDTQYF. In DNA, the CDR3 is TGTGCCAGCAGTTTTACGGGGGTGGGTGATACGCAGTATTTT.

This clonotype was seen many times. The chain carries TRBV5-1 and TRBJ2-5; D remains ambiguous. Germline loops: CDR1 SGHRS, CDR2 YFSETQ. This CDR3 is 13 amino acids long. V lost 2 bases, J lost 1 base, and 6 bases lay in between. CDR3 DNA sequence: TGCGCCAGCAGCTTCCAGATCCAAGAGACCCAGTACTTC. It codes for CASSFQIQETQYF.

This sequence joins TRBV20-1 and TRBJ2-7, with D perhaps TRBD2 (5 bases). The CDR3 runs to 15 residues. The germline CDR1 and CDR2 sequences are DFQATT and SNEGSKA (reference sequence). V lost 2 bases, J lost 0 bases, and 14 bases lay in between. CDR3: CSARPGQAASYEQYF. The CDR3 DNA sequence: TGCAGTGCTAGACCCGGCCAAGCGGCCTCCTACGAGCAGTACTTC.

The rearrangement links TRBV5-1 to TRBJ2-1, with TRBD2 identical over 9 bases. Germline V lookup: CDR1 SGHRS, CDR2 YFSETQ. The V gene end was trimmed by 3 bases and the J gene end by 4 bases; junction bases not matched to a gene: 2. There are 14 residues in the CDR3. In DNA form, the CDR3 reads TGCGCCAGCAGCTCCGCGGGAGGGTACAATGAGCAGTTCTTC. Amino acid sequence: CASSSAGGYNEQFF.

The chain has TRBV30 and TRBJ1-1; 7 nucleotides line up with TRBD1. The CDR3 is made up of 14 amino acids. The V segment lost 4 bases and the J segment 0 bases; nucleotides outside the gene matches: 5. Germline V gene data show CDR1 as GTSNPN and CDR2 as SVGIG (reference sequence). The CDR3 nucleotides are TGTGCCTGGACGGAGGGGGCCTTGAACACTGAAGCTTTCTTT. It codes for CAWTEGALNTEAFF.

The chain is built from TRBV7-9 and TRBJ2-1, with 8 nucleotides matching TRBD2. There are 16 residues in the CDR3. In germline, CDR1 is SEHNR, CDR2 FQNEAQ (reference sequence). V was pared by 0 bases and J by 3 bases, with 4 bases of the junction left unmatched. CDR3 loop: CASSLAPGLGYNEQFF. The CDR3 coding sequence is TGTGCCAGCAGCTTAGCGCCGGGACTAGGCTACAATGAGCAGTTCTTC.

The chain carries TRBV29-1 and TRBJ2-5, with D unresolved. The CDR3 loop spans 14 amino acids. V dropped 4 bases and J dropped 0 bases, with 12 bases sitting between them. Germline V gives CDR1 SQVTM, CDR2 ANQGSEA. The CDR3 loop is CSVGGVSYQETQYF. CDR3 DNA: TGCAGCGTTGGAGGCGTTTCGTACCAAGAGACCCAGTACTTC.

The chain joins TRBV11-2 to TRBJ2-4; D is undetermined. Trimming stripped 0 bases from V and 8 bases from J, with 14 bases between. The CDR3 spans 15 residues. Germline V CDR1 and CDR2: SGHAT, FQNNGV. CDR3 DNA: TGTGCCAGCAGCTTAGATAAAGGGAAACGGGACATTCAGTACTTC. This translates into CASSLDKGKRDIQYF.

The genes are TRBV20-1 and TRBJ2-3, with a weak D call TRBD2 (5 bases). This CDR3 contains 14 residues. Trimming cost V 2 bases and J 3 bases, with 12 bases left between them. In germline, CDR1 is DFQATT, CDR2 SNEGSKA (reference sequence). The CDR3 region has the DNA TGCAGTGCTAGAAGCCTTGGGAGAACAGATACGCAGTATTTT. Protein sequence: CSARSLGRTDTQYF.

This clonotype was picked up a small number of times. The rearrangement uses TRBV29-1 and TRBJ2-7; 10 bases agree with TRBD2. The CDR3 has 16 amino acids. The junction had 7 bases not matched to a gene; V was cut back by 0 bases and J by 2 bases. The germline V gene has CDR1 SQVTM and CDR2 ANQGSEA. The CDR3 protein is CSVEEIGTSEPYEQYF. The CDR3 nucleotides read TGCAGCGTTGAAGAAATAGGGACTAGCGAACCCTACGAGCAGTACTTC.

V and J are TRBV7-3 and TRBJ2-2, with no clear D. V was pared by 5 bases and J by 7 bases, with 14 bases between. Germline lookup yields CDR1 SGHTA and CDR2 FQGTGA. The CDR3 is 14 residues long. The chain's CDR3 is CASSPTLSFGELFF. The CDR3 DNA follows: TGTGCCAGCAGCCCAACCCTTAGCTTCGGGGAGCTGTTTTTT.